This T cell receptor beta chain was observed in a study of blood T cell repertoires in COVID-19. This CDR3 comprises 15 residues. V was pared by 4 bases and J by 3 bases, with 13 bases between. Germline-derived CDR1 and CDR2 are LGHNT and FRNRAP. In the study's own analysis: Estimation of nucleated cell counts relied on the amplification of reference gene primers. Profiled with immunoSEQ multiplex PCR; TCRdb holds only in-frame clones, not every one. The V and J calls and clone size come from that table; D and trimming were worked out from the DNA. The data contain about 480,000 clones, around 87% of them seen just once; the ten biggest clones take up 1.5% to 2%. Clinical history reported by participants formed the basis on which cohorts were assigned.

V usage is TRBV12-5 and J usage is TRBJ1-5; D unresolved. The sequence was obtained from a middle-aged woman who had recovered from COVID-19. The sequenced material came from PBMCs or T cells enriched from blood (not recorded which). This chain's CDR3 is CASGSGVIDNQPQHF. CDR3 nucleotides: TGTGCTAGTGGTTCCGGGGTGATTGACAATCAGCCCCAGCATTTT.